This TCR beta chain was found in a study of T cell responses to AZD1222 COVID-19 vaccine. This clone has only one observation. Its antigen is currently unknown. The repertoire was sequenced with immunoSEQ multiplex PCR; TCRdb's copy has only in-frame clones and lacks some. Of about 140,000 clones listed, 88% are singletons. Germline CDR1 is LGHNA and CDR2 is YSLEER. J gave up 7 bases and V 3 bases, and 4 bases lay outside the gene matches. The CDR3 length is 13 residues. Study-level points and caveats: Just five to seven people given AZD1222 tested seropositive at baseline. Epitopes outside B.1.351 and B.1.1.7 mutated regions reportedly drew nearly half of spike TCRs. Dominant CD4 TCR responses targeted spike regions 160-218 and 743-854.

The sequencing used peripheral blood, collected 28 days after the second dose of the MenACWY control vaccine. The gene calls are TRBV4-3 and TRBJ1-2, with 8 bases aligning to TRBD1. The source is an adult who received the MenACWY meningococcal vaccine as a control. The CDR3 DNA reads TGCGCCAGCAGCCAGCGACAGGGGATTGGCTACACCTTC. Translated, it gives CASSQRQGIGYTF.